This passage covers 20 T cell receptor beta chains from one sample sequenced in a study of blood T cells in healthy people across ages (dated by TCRdb to between 2015 and 2016). The library was prepared using 5' RACE. TCRdb shows the sequencer as Illumina HiSeq 2500. The second PCR ran for about 7 to 11 cycles and used a J-beta primer mix along with a sample-barcoded 5' primer. Using fastp trimming at Q25 and MiXCR clonotype assembly, TCRdb reanalyzed the public sequencing data and kept in-frame beta chains. Each CDR3 protein gets just one entry, which takes the most common genes and DNA from the rows behind it. The sample table holds some 920,000 distinct CDR3 sequences, of which just over 50% were seen once. Jointly, the top ten make up about 21% of the sample. Sequencing input: blood. The source of these receptors is an older woman in good health.

This clonotype was seen many times. A read error may produce the germline difference seen at one junction end. The V and J genes are TRBV29-1 and TRBJ2-4; 9 bases are a match to TRBD2. The CDR3 contains 12 residues. Germline CDR1 and CDR2: SQVTM and ANQGSEA. DNA of the CDR3: TGCAGCGGGGGACTAGCCGAAAACATTCAGTACTTC. Its protein is CSGGLAENIQYF.

This clonotype appeared a few times. V gene TRBV9 combines with J gene TRBJ2-3, with D perhaps matching TRBD2 (6 bases). V was cut by 2 bases and J by 6 bases, with 13 bases left in between. This CDR3 contains 14 residues. Looked up from germline, CDR1 is SGDLS and CDR2 is YYNGEE. The CDR3 bases are TGTGCCAGCAGCGTCCATAGCGGTTACGATACGCAGTATTTT. The encoded protein is CASSVHSGYDTQYF. The full variable domain, in which reference TRBV9 and TRBJ2-3 provide the parts outside the CDR3, is DSGVTQTPKHLITATGQRVTLRCSPRSGDLSVYWYQQSLDQGLQFLIQYYNGEERAKGNILERFSAQQFPDLHSELNLSSLELGDSALYFCASSVHSGYDTQYFGPGTRLTVL.

This clonotype was seen a handful of times. The rearrangement links TRBV6-5 to TRBJ2-3; D remains unclear. Per the germline V gene, CDR1 is MNHEY and CDR2 is SVGAGI. The length of the CDR3 is 13 residues. Trimming pared 6 bases from V and 1 base from J, leaving 8 bases between. CDR3 sequence reads: CASRVVGTDTQYF. The DNA for the CDR3 is TGTGCCAGCAGGGTGGTCGGCACAGATACGCAGTATTTT.

CDR3 residues: CASSPNQGGYGYTF. The CDR3, as DNA: TGTGCCAGCAGCCCCAATCAGGGGGGATATGGCTACACCTTC. The chain has TRBV7-9 and TRBJ1-2, with 7 bases lining up with TRBD1. CDR1 is SEHNR, CDR2 FQNEAQ, per germline (reference sequence). J lost 5 bases, V lost 5 bases, and 8 bases had no gene match. This CDR3 is built from 14 residues.

This clonotype was found a few times. The V and J genes are TRBV20-1 and TRBJ2-1, with a tentative D call TRBD2 (6 bases). The CDR3 covers 15 residues. V lost 4 bases and J 3 bases, leaving 16 bases between the germline ends. Germline loops: CDR1 DFQATT, CDR2 SNEGSKA (reference sequence). The DNA for the CDR3 is TGCAGTGCTACCCCGCGGCGGGGTAACTACAATGAGCAGTTCTTC. Translation gives CSATPRRGNYNEQFF.

This clonotype was seen a few times. The chain links TRBV5-5 to TRBJ2-3, with 7 positions matching TRBD1. Germline CDR1 is SGHKS and CDR2 is YYEKEE (reference sequence). Trimming removed 2 bases from V and 4 bases from J; junction bases left unmatched: 4. The CDR3 extends over 14 amino acids. CDR3 coding DNA: TGTGCCAGCAGCTTTGAGGGGGCAGCAGATACGCAGTATTTT. Protein product: CASSFEGAADTQYF.

The CDR3, as DNA: TGTGCCAGCAGCGGGGGACTAGCGGGAGGATGGGAGCAGTTCTTC. Its protein is CASSGGLAGGWEQFF. V gene TRBV7-8 combines with J gene TRBJ2-1; TRBD2 matches at 15 bases. The CDR3 consists of 15 residues. Trimming removed 5 bases from V and 10 bases from J; junction bases left unmatched: 6. Germline CDR1 and CDR2: SGHVS and FQNEAQ.

This clonotype was recorded once. The gene calls are TRBV29-1 and TRBJ2-5, with 8 positions matching TRBD1. The J call is uncertain, as TRBJ2-7 better fits the DNA end. The CDR3 spans 14 residues. The germline V gene encodes CDR1 SQVTM and CDR2 ANQGSEA. The CDR3 region is CSAQLPDRGYEQYF. The CDR3 DNA reads as TGCAGCGCCCAGCTTCCCGACAGGGGCTACGAGCAGTACTTC.

The rearrangement joins TRBV28 to TRBJ2-7, with a weak D call TRBD2 (5 bases). The CDR3 loop spans 15 amino acids. Per the germline V gene, CDR1 is MDHEN and CDR2 is SYDVKM. Trimming took 5 bases from V and 6 from J, leaving 20 bases between them. The CDR3 bases are TGTGCCAGCAGTGCCGACTCGACGCGGGCCCGCGAGCAGTACTTC. This sequence encodes CASSADSTRAREQYF.

The chain is built from TRBV7-9 and TRBJ2-4, with 12 positions matching TRBD2. The DNA end favors TRBJ2-7, so the J call may be wrong. The CDR3 is 14 amino acids. The germline CDR1 and CDR2 sequences are SEHNR and FQNEAQ (reference sequence). The CDR3 here is CASSQTLAGGEQYF. The CDR3 nucleotides are TGTGCCAGCAGCCAAACACTAGCGGGAGGCGAGCAGTACTTC.

The chain recombines TRBV3-1 with TRBJ2-4, with D unclear. The DNA end is more similar to TRBJ2-7, so the J call may be wrong. The length of the CDR3 is 11 residues. The V gene's germline CDR1 is LGHDT and CDR2 YNNKEL (reference sequence). CDR3 in DNA: TGTGCCAGCAGCCGAAGTTGCGAGCAGTACTTC. Translating it yields CASSRSCEQYF.

This clonotype showed up just a few times. This sequence joins TRBV12-3 or TRBV12-4 and TRBJ2-3; 9 nucleotides agree with TRBD2. The CDR3 sequence is 15 residues long. The J segment lost 1 base and the V segment lost 3 bases, leaving 2 bases of the junction unmatched. The chain's CDR3 is CASSFWTSGTDTQYF. The CDR3 DNA reads TGTGCCAGCAGTTTTTGGACTAGCGGCACAGATACGCAGTATTTT.

V is TRBV7-3 and J is TRBJ2-3; D possibly corresponds to TRBD1 (6 bases). The V end lost 5 bases, the J end lost 4 bases, and 25 bases lay between the germline ends. This CDR3 contains 18 residues. Germline V gene data show CDR1 as SGHTA and CDR2 as FQGTGA. The CDR3 is CASSAHPRGLGFSDTQYF. The CDR3 DNA reads as TGTGCCAGCAGCGCCCACCCGAGGGGGTTGGGCTTCTCAGATACGCAGTATTTT.

The chain employs TRBV28 and TRBJ1-6; D may be TRBD1 (6 bases). CDR1 is MDHEN, CDR2 SYDVKM, per germline. V was shortened by 5 bases and J by 0 bases, with 11 bases between the two germline ends. The CDR3 runs 16 residues. The chain's CDR3 is CASSRGGGSYNSPLHF. In DNA, the CDR3 is TGTGCCAGCAGTCGAGGGGGAGGCTCCTATAATTCACCCCTCCACTTT.

The rearrangement joins TRBV4-2 to TRBJ1-1; 10 bases line up with TRBD1. Germline values: CDR1 LGHNA, CDR2 YNFKEQ. V shed 3 bases, J shed 5 bases, and the junction held 6 bases outside the gene matches. CDR3 length: 15 residues. CDR3 loop: CASSHKGQGKTEAFF. The CDR3 DNA follows: TGTGCCAGCAGCCACAAGGGACAGGGGAAAACTGAAGCTTTCTTT.

This chain joins TRBV12-3 or TRBV12-4 and TRBJ1-1; 11 nucleotides match TRBD1. The CDR3 has 17 amino acids. V lost 5 bases to trimming and J lost 4 bases; unmatched junction nucleotides: 12. CDR3 DNA: TGTGCCAGCAGTCCCTGGACAGGGGGCGCATACGGCACTGAAGCTTTCTTT. Translated, it gives CASSPWTGGAYGTEAFF.

Concerning this clonotype itself: A much more abundant neighbour one base away suggests this may be a read error. The chain uses TRBV6-6 and TRBJ1-5; D remains ambiguous. The CDR3 has 12 residues. The germline V gene has CDR1 MNHNY and CDR2 SVGAGI (reference sequence). CDR3 region: CASSYRGQSQHF. CDR3 nucleotide sequence: TGTGCCAGCAGTTACCGGGGTCAGTCCCAGCATTTT.

The rearrangement joins TRBV6-2 or TRBV6-3 to TRBJ2-2, with TRBD1 identical over 7 bases. Germline V gene lookup returns CDR1 MNHEY and CDR2 SVGEGT. This CDR3 spans 13 amino acids. V lost 9 bases and J lost 6; bases outside the gene matches: 7. The CDR3 loop reads CASIDRAAGELFF. DNA for the CDR3: TGTGCCAGTATTGACAGGGCGGCCGGGGAGCTGTTTTTT.

This chain joins TRBV7-9 and TRBJ2-1; 11 bases align to TRBD2. Near its end, the DNA agrees better with TRBJ2-7, so the J call may be wrong. This CDR3 contains 18 residues. Looked up from germline, CDR1 is SEHNR and CDR2 is FQNEAQ (reference sequence). The CDR3 DNA sequence: TGTGCCAGCAGCATGCCGGGACTAGCGGCGAGCTCCTACAATGAGCAGTACTTC. Protein sequence: CASSMPGLAASSYNEQYF.

A word on this clonotype: A read error may produce the germline difference seen at one junction end. The J gene is TRBJ2-5, the V gene TRBV20-1, with D possibly called TRBD1 or TRBD2 (5 bases each). The CDR3 is made up of 16 amino acids. Germline V gene sequence: CDR1 DFQATT, CDR2 SNEGSKA (reference sequence). The CDR3 protein is CSAKRDGVKSQETRYF. DNA for the CDR3: TGCAGTGCTAAGAGGGACGGGGTGAAGTCCCAAGAGACCCGGTACTTC.